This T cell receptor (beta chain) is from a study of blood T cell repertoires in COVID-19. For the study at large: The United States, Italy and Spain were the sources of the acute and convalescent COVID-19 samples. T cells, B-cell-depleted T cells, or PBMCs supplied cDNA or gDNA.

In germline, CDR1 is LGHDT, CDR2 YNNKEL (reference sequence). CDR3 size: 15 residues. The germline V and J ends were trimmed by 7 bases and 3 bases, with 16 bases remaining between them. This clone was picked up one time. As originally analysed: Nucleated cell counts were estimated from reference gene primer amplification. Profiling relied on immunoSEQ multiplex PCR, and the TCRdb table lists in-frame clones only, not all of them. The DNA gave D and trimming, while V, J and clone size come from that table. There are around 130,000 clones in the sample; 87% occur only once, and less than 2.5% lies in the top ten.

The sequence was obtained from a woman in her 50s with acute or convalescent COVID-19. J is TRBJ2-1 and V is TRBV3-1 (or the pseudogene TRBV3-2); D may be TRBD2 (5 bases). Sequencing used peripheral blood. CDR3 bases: TGTGCCAGCACGCCGACGGGAACGAACTACAATGAGCAGTTCTTC. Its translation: CASTPTGTNYNEQFF.